Listed below are T cell receptor beta chains from one sample, sequenced in a study of T-cell memory formation after mild COVID-19. TCRdb passed the 5' RACE reads through MiXCR, listing each CDR3 protein once. The repertoire has 500,000 to 650,000 distinct CDR3 sequences, approximately 21% of them found once; the top ten carry about 8.4%. Sequencing was carried out using PBMCs or a T cell subset sorted from them (not recorded which). These receptors were taken from an adult woman who had mild COVID-19 (a few samples of this study predate the infection). Cell type and time point are not known. The CDR3 runs from the conserved cysteine through the conserved F or W. D genes are given only for firm matches. Size is omitted from some rows. Given values are once, few, many or a class for expanded clones.

J gene | V gene | D gene | clone size | CDR3 protein | CDR3 DNA
TRBJ2-1 | TRBV14 | TRBD1 | NA | CASSQVRTGRDEQFF | TGTGCCAGCAGCCAAGTGAGGACAGGGCGTGATGAGCAGTTCTTC
TRBJ2-1 | TRBV2 | TRBD1 | NA | CASRRQGADEQFF | TGTGCCAGCAGACGACAGGGCGCGGATGAGCAGTTCTTC
TRBJ1-2 | TRBV4-3 | NA | few | CASSQEMDTFGYTF | TGCGCCAGCAGCCAAGAGATGGATACGTTTGGCTACACCTTC
TRBJ1-1 | TRBV5-1 | NA | few | CASSPRTSGGLEAFF | TGCGCCAGCAGCCCGAGGACCTCGGGGGGCCTTGAAGCTTTCTTT
TRBJ2-5 | TRBV5-1 | TRBD2 | NA | CASRGGLMGTSGIQETQYF | TGCGCCAGCAGGGGCGGACTGATGGGGACTAGCGGGATCCAAGAGACCCAGTACTTC
TRBJ2-3 | TRBV4-2 | NA | NA | CASSQDNHRADTQYF | TGTGCCAGCAGCCAAGATAACCACAGGGCGGATACGCAGTATTTT
TRBJ2-1 | TRBV6-2/TRBV6-3 | TRBD2 | NA | CASSSIQGLAGGKHEQFF | TGTGCCAGCAGCTCGATACAGGGACTAGCGGGAGGAAAGCATGAGCAGTTCTTC
TRBJ1-4 | TRBV3-1 | TRBD1 | NA | CASSPYLPGTGGEKLFF | TGTGCCAGCAGCCCCTACTTACCCGGGACAGGGGGTGAAAAACTGTTTTTT
TRBJ2-1 | TRBV20-1 | TRBD2 | NA | CSASVSGAYGEQFF | TGCAGTGCTAGTGTAAGCGGGGCTTACGGTGAGCAGTTCTTC
TRBJ1-2 | TRBV7-2 | NA | NA | CASIPANRANYGYTF | TGTGCCAGCATCCCCGCCAACCGCGCTAACTATGGCTACACCTTC
TRBJ2-6 | TRBV7-2 | TRBD1 | once | CASSQLGQGTGTGANVLTF | TGTGCCAGCAGCCAATTAGGACAGGGGACAGGAACTGGGGCCAACGTCCTGACTTTC
TRBJ2-6 | TRBV24-1 | NA | NA | CATSAMSGANVLTF | TGTGCCACCAGTGCGATGTCTGGGGCCAACGTCCTGACTTTC
TRBJ2-2 | TRBV19 | NA | few | CASIGQVGELFF | TGTGCCAGTATTGGTCAGGTCGGGGAGCTGTTTTTT
TRBJ2-2 | TRBV7-9 | NA | NA | CASSSRVGLPTVTGDTGELFF | TGTGCCAGCAGCTCCCGAGTCGGGCTCCCAACCGTAACTGGTGACACCGGGGAGCTGTTTTTT
TRBJ2-5 | TRBV20-1 | NA | few | CSATGRGLQETQYF | TGCAGTGCAACCGGGAGGGGGCTTCAAGAGACCCAGTACTTC
TRBJ2-2 | TRBV24-1 | NA | few | CATSAPGRPAGELFF | TGTGCCACCAGTGCCCCGGGACGACCTGCCGGGGAGCTGTTTTTT
TRBJ2-1 | TRBV5-1 | NA | NA | CASSSKQASSYNEQFF | TGCGCCAGCAGCTCAAAACAGGCGAGCTCCTACAATGAGCAGTTCTTC
TRBJ2-6 | TRBV9 | NA | many | CASSVEGSGANVLTF | TGTGCCAGCAGCGTGGAAGGCTCTGGGGCCAACGTCCTGACTTTC
TRBJ1-4 | TRBV27 | NA | few | CASSRGSNEKLFF | TGTGCCAGCAGTAGGGGAAGCAATGAAAAACTGTTTTTT
TRBJ2-3 | TRBV20-1 | NA | once | CSAPSRPGSTDTQYF | TGCAGTGCTCCCTCTCGCCCTGGCAGCACAGATACGCAGTATTTT
TRBJ1-3 | TRBV12-3/TRBV12-4 | TRBD1 | few | CASSQTGGTGNTIYF | TGTGCCAGCAGTCAGACAGGGGGAACTGGAAACACCATATATTTT
TRBJ1-1 | TRBV24-1 | NA | few | CATKAGPGTEAFF | TGTGCCACCAAAGCCGGCCCAGGAACTGAAGCTTTCTTT
TRBJ2-3 | TRBV12-3/TRBV12-4 | TRBD1 | NA | CASSPVQGTGDTQYF | TGTGCCAGCAGTCCTGTACAGGGGACGGGCGATACGCAGTATTTT
TRBJ2-3 | TRBV19 | TRBD2 | NA | CASSNRVLAGGLDTQYF | TGTGCCAGTAGCAACAGGGTCCTAGCGGGAGGGCTAGATACGCAGTATTTT
TRBJ2-1 | TRBV5-4 | NA | few | CASSFIVRSSYNEQFF | TGTGCCAGCAGCTTTATTGTCCGGAGCTCCTACAATGAGCAGTTCTTC
TRBJ2-3 | TRBV11-2 | TRBD2 | few | CASSVDEGLAGISTDTQYF | TGTGCCAGCAGCGTGGACGAGGGACTAGCGGGAATTAGCACAGATACGCAGTATTTT
TRBJ1-2 | TRBV6-1 | NA | NA | CASSEAEPVYGYTF | TGTGCCAGCAGTGAAGCGGAGCCCGTGTATGGCTACACCTTC
TRBJ2-2 | TRBV18 | NA | few | CASSPPMGLTGELFF | TGTGCCAGCTCACCACCGATGGGGCTAACCGGGGAGCTGTTTTTT
TRBJ1-2 | TRBV3-1 | NA | few | CASSPEWEAGYTF | TGTGCCAGCAGCCCAGAATGGGAAGCTGGCTACACCTTC
TRBJ2-5 | TRBV7-6 | NA | few | CASSLLASPETQYF | TGTGCCAGCAGCTTACTGGCTAGCCCAGAGACCCAGTACTTC
TRBJ2-7 | TRBV5-5 | TRBD2 | NA | CASSLSLLAGGLNEQYF | TGTGCCAGCAGCTTATCGTTACTAGCGGGGGGGCTCAACGAGCAGTACTTC
TRBJ1-2 | TRBV4-3 | NA | NA | CASSQDGGGGSGYTF | TGCGCCAGCAGCCAAGATGGAGGGGGTGGTAGTGGCTACACCTTC
TRBJ1-2 | TRBV27 | NA | NA | CASSFSMDIVYGYTF | TGTGCCAGCAGTTTCAGCATGGACATAGTCTATGGCTACACCTTC
TRBJ2-3 | TRBV19 | NA | NA | CARPSAGHTDTQYF | TGTGCCAGGCCGAGCGCCGGCCACACAGATACGCAGTATTTT
TRBJ1-1 | TRBV29-1 | TRBD1 | once | CSVDRGLGTEAFF | TGCAGCGTCGACAGGGGTTTGGGCACTGAAGCTTTCTTT
TRBJ1-2 | TRBV10-3 | NA | NA | CATALRGSSTNYGYTF | TGTGCCACCGCACTAAGGGGCAGCTCGACTAACTATGGCTACACCTTC
TRBJ2-1 | TRBV27 | TRBD2 | few | CASSLSGGRLPHEQFF | TGTGCCAGCAGTTTATCTGGCGGGAGGTTGCCCCATGAGCAGTTCTTC
TRBJ1-6 | TRBV6-5 | TRBD1 | NA | CASRQGNNKSPLHF | TGTGCCAGCAGACAGGGGAACAATAAGTCACCCCTCCACTTT
TRBJ2-3 | TRBV7-2 | TRBD2 | few | CASSSGLARNTQYF | TGTGCCAGCAGCTCCGGACTAGCGAGGAATACGCAGTATTTT
TRBJ2-1 | TRBV7-9 | NA | few | CASSSRANEQFF | TGTGCCAGCAGCTCGAGAGCGAATGAGCAGTTCTTC
TRBJ1-3 | TRBV7-2 | NA | NA | CASSLGATLSGTIYF | TGTGCCAGCAGCTTAGGGGCCACCCTGAGCGGCACCATATATTTT
TRBJ2-2 | TRBV9 | NA | few | CASSVEGGLRELFF | TGTGCCAGCAGCGTAGAGGGGGGATTGAGGGAGCTGTTTTTT
TRBJ1-1 | TRBV7-2 | NA | few | CASSPRDTLSRNTEAFF | TGTGCCAGCAGCCCCCGGGACACCCTCTCGAGGAACACTGAAGCTTTCTTT
TRBJ2-2 | TRBV5-1 | TRBD1 | NA | CASSLGPTGQGRTGELFF | TGCGCCAGCAGCTTGGGCCCCACTGGACAGGGTCGGACCGGGGAGCTGTTTTTT
TRBJ2-7 | TRBV29-1 | TRBD1 | NA | CSVAGTVYEQYF | TGCAGCGTTGCCGGGACAGTCTACGAGCAGTACTTC
TRBJ2-1 | TRBV14 | TRBD2 | few | CASSQPWTGRDEQFF | TGTGCCAGCAGCCAACCATGGACCGGGAGGGATGAGCAGTTCTTC